The 3 T cell receptor beta chains below were found in one sample sequenced in a study of T-cell memory formation after mild COVID-19. TCRdb re-derived calls from the 5' RACE reads in MiXCR, one entry per CDR3 protein. The sample has roughly 600,000 distinct CDR3 sequences, approximately 18% seen once; the top ten hold 9.5% to 15%. Specimen: PBMCs or a T cell subset sorted from them (not recorded which). These receptors were collected from an adult woman who had mild COVID-19 (a few samples of this study predate the infection). Cell type and time point are not known.

V and J are TRBV4-1 and TRBJ1-6; no definite D call. The V gene lost 3 bases and the J gene lost 10 bases, with 22 bases spanning the gap. Germline CDR1 and CDR2: MGHRA and YSYEKL. CDR3 length equals 17 residues. As DNA, the CDR3 is TGCGCCAGCAGCCAGACAAAACTAGGGATTTACCCCTCACCCCTCCACTTT. It codes for CASSQTKLGIYPSPLHF.

There are a few counts of this clonotype. The chain couples TRBV5-1 to TRBJ1-2; TRBD1 might be the D (6 bases). The CDR3 consists of 14 residues. CDR1 SGHRS and CDR2 YFSETQ come from the germline V gene. Trimming removed 1 base at V and 8 bases at J, with 15 bases between. The CDR3 loop reads CASSLWGGGDGYTF. Here the CDR3 DNA reads TGCGCCAGCAGCTTGTGGGGGGGCGGTGACGGCTACACCTTC.

The chain recombines TRBV7-6 with TRBJ2-1; 7 nucleotides agree with TRBD2. V lost 0 bases, J lost 15 bases, and 14 bases stayed unmatched. Germline V gene lookup returns CDR1 SGHVS and CDR2 FNYEAQ. CDR3 size: 15 residues. CDR3 DNA: TGTGCCAGCAGCTTAGCCACCCTCGGGACTAATTTTCGGTTCTTC. This encodes CASSLATLGTNFRFF.